This record looks at one T cell receptor (beta chain) sequence and its context. CDR1 and CDR2 from the germline V gene are SGHAT and FQNNGV. The CDR3 loop spans 17 amino acids. The V segment lost 0 bases and the J segment 4 bases; nucleotides outside the gene matches: 6. Sequencing was performed with immunoSEQ multiplex PCR; in TCRdb, only in-frame clones are kept and a portion is missing. The sample yields roughly 400,000 clones, approximately 92% seen once. The sample comes from a study of control samples from healthy donors and cancer patients. Sequencing was performed on PBMCs. This sequence was found in a man between 35 and 55 years old with head and neck cancer. This rearrangement joins TRBV11-2 to TRBJ2-3; 11 nucleotides agree with TRBD2. CDR3 nucleotide sequence: TGTGCCAGCAGCTTAGACGGTAGCGGGAGGGCCTCAGATACGCAGTATTTT. Protein product: CASSLDGSGRASDTQYF.